This T cell receptor beta chain originates from a study of T cell responses to AZD1222 COVID-19 vaccine. Overall study findings and caveats: Spike-wide coverage was observed for vaccine-associated CD4 TCRs, with dominant responses at 160-218 and 743-854. Most donors were white British and more were female, and clonal diversity was possibly underestimated. Repertoire sampling happened only post peak T cell response.

Assay used: immunoSEQ multiplex PCR; TCRdb lists only in-frame clones, some missing. The table lists approximately 100,000 clones, 80% to 90% of them singletons. The CDR3 length is 15 residues. Deletions cut 0 bases from V and 4 bases from J, with 10 bases between. Looked up from germline, CDR1 is SGDLS and CDR2 is YYNGEE. About this clone itself: The antigen is unknown.

The chain recombines TRBV9 with TRBJ1-4, with D possibly matching TRBD1 (5 bases). Material: peripheral blood, obtained on day 0 of AZD1222 vaccination. The TCR comes from an adult in good health. The chain's CDR3 is CASSVVGHGNEKLFF. In DNA, the CDR3 is TGTGCCAGCAGCGTAGTAGGACACGGTAATGAAAAACTGTTTTTT.